This T cell receptor beta chain was retrieved from a study of graft-versus-host responses after intestinal transplantation. Turning to the study itself: Isolated intestinal, liver-intestinal, or multivisceral transplants were what recipients had. Following induction with anti-thymocyte globulin, all recipients were given tacrolimus and steroids for three to four years.

Concerning this clone itself: The antigen is undetermined.

Germline CDR1 and CDR2: MNHEY and SVGAGI. The CDR3 is made up of 13 amino acids. Trimming took off 8 bases at V and 0 bases at J, with 11 bases between the two ends. Study conclusions and caveats: Researchers found GvH clones in recipient marrow, and some showed up first in ileum or blood. High graft-versus-host to host-versus-graft clonal ratios were seen in allografts of patients with graft-donor T cell macrochimerism.

Some clones are missing from TCRdb's copy, which holds only in-frame ones; the method was immunoSEQ multiplex PCR. The repertoire includes some 96,000 clones, over 75% of them detected once, and around 15% sits in the top ten. The sample here was PBMCs, taken roughly 410 days after intestinal transplant. This sequence was found in a human patient who received an intestinal transplant, so some T cells may come from the graft donor. V usage is TRBV6-5 and J usage is TRBJ2-7, with a possible D match to TRBD2 (5 bases). The CDR3 sequence: CASGRDSSYEQYF. The CDR3 nucleotides read TGTGCCAGCGGTCGGGATAGCTCCTACGAGCAGTACTTC.